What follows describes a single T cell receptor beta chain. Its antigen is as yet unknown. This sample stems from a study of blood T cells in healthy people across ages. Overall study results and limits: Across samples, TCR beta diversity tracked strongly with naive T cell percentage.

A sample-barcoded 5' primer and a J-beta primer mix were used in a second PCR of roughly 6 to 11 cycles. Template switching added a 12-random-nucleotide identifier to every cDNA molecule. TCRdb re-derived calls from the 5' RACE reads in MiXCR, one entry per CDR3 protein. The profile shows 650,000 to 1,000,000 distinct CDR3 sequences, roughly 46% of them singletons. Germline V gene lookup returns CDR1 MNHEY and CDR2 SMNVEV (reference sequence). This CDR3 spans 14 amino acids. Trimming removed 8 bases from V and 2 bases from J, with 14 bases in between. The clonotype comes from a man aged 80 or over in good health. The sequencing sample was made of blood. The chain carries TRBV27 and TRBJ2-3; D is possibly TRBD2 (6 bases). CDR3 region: CASGGADYTDTQYF. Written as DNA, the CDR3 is TGTGCCAGCGGCGGGGCAGACTACACAGATACGCAGTATTTT.